This TCR beta chain was profiled in a study of radiation and T cells in renal cell carcinoma. This CDR3 has 14 amino acids. Details on this clone: Its antigen is unidentified.

Time point described: baseline pretreatment blood. Regarding treatment: 15 Gy SBRT to primary tumor, nephrectomy 4 weeks later. The repertoire was sequenced with immunoSEQ multiplex PCR; TCRdb's copy has only in-frame clones and lacks some. The table has about 150,000 clones, 88% seen once. Overall study results and limits: No pretreatment tumor biopsies were available for baseline clonotypes. From baseline, blood top tumor clonotypes peaked at 2 weeks post-radiation.

The sequence was obtained from a woman in her 70s with renal cell carcinoma. The sequences come from blood, collected from a patient whose treatment included radiotherapy and nephrectomy. The rearrangement uses TRBV21-1 and TRBJ1-2; TRBD1 is the table's D call, not checked against the DNA. TRBV21-1 corresponds to a pseudogene. The CDR3 region has the DNA TGTGCCAGCAGCAAGAGGGACAGTGAAAACGGCTACACCTTC. Residues: CASSKRDSENGYTF.